This T cell receptor (beta chain) was documented in a study of shared clonotypes between healthy human individuals. The authors distributed each subset's genomic DNA evenly over several immunoSEQ plates. Ten immunoSEQ deep assay plates were used to sequence the DNA of unsorted PBMCs. The table came from immunoSEQ multiplex PCR; TCRdb's copy has only in-frame clones and leaves some out. The sample carries about 500,000 clones, roughly three quarters recorded once. The CDR3 sequence is 17 residues long. Germline V CDR1 and CDR2: KGHSH, LQKENI. With 2 bases removed from V and 0 bases from J, the gap between germline ends came to 15 bases.

The V and J genes are TRBV18 and TRBJ2-3; D uncertain. The sequence was collected from a woman aged 40 to 55 in good health. Some clones in this sample may be carry-over from other donors' samples. Sequencing was done on a sample of PBMCs. The chain's CDR3 is CASSPSIGRTSTDTQYF. CDR3 coding DNA: TGTGCCAGCTCACCAAGCATCGGGCGAACTAGCACAGATACGCAGTATTTT. The whole variable domain, filled in from reference TRBV18 and TRBJ2-3, reads NAGVMQNPRHLVRRRGQEARLRCSPMKGHSHVYWYRQLPEEGLKFMVYLQKENIIDESGMPKERFSAEFPKEGPSILRIQQVVRGDSAAYFCASSPSIGRTSTDTQYFGPGTRLTVL.